A single sample is the source of the 24 T cell receptor beta chains below, sequenced in a study of OX40 agonist ivuxolimab in advanced cancers. Profiling relied on immunoSEQ multiplex PCR, and the TCRdb table lists in-frame clones only, not all of them. The sample contains tens of thousands of clones, about 89% of which appear only once. Here the sequenced sample was CD4+ or CD8+ T cells sorted from blood, taken in a trial of the OX40 agonist ivuxolimab. Receptors were obtained from an adult with an advanced solid tumor such as melanoma, head and neck, liver or kidney cancer.

The chain combines TRBV18 with TRBJ1-2, with 8 bases matching TRBD1. The germline CDR1 and CDR2 sequences are KGHSH and LQKENI. The V and J ends lost 3 bases and 2 bases, in that order; junction bases with no gene match: 8. This CDR3 region has 16 residues. The CDR3 DNA follows: TGTGCCAGCTCACCCAGGGCAGGGGGCGCAAACTATGGCTACACCTTC. This codes for CASSPRAGGANYGYTF.

The chain uses TRBV19 and TRBJ1-2; D is unresolved. This CDR3 is built from 11 residues. Germline CDR1 is LNHDA and CDR2 is SQIVND (reference sequence). The V gene lost 3 bases and the J gene lost 5 bases, with 4 bases spanning the gap. CDR3 in amino acids: CASSIGYGYTF. CDR3 DNA sequence: TGTGCCAGTAGTATCGGGTATGGCTACACCTTC. The complete variable domain, with remaining parts taken from reference TRBV19 and TRBJ1-2, reads DGGITQSPKYLFRKEGQNVTLSCEQNLNHDAMYWYRQDPGQGLRLIYYSQIVNDFQKGDIAEGYSVSREKKESFPLTVTSAQKNPTAFYLCASSIGYGYTFGSGTRLTVV.

This chain links TRBV6-1 with TRBJ1-4; 8 positions agree with TRBD1. Germline V gene lookup returns CDR1 MNHNS and CDR2 SASEGT. The CDR3 runs to 14 residues. The ends lost 10 bases at V and 8 bases at J; junction bases unmatched: 12. The CDR3 DNA is TGTGCCATAAACCTACAGGGGGGGGGAGAAAAACTGTTTTTT. Amino acids: CAINLQGGGEKLFF.

V gene TRBV6-6 combines with J gene TRBJ2-7; a weak D match, TRBD1 (6 bases). Germline CDR1 reads MNHNY; CDR2 reads SVGAGI (reference sequence). Trimming left V 8 bases short and J 1 base short, with 21 bases between. The CDR3 extends over 16 amino acids. DNA of the CDR3: TGTGCCAGCGTCTCCTCCGGGACACATGCTTCCTACGAGCAGTACTTC. It yields the protein CASVSSGTHASYEQYF.

The sample holds one count of this clone. CDR3 bases: TGTGCCAGCAGCAAGGGACTAGACCAAGAGACCCAGTACTTC. Protein sequence: CASSKGLDQETQYF. The chain uses TRBV13 and TRBJ2-5, with TRBD2 matching 8 bases. The ends lost 5 bases at V and 0 bases at J; junction bases unmatched: 2. The CDR3 runs 14 residues. The germline V gene has CDR1 PRHDT and CDR2 FYEKMQ (reference sequence).

The chain has TRBV11-3 and TRBJ2-1; 7 bases fit TRBD2. After removal of 1 base from V and 2 bases from J, the junction contained 5 bases not matched to a gene. The CDR3 is made up of 16 amino acids. The germline gives CDR1 SGHNT, CDR2 YENEEA. The CDR3: CASSLGGRGAYNEQFF. CDR3 in DNA: TGTGCCAGCAGCTTAGGGGGGAGGGGTGCCTACAATGAGCAGTTCTTC.

The chain has TRBV11-2 and TRBJ1-1, with 8 bases lining up with TRBD1. The CDR3 spans 13 residues. Germline V gene sequence: CDR1 SGHAT, CDR2 FQNNGV. Germline trimming cut 5 bases from V and 7 bases from J; bases unmatched to any gene: 6. This chain's CDR3 is CASSPRTGREAFF. The CDR3 DNA reads as TGTGCCAGCAGCCCCCGGACAGGGCGTGAAGCTTTCTTT.

This chain uses TRBV7-9 with TRBJ1-1; TRBD1 might be the D (5 bases). Germline CDR1 is SEHNR and CDR2 is FQNEAQ (reference sequence). V gave up 1 base and J gave up 5 bases, with 14 bases separating them. The CDR3 is 15 residues long. The CDR3 spells CASSLGAGAGTEAFF. CDR3 coding DNA: TGTGCCAGCAGCTTAGGCGCCGGGGCAGGGACTGAAGCTTTCTTT.

The V gene is TRBV6-1, the J gene TRBJ1-4; 7 nucleotides match TRBD1. The CDR3 sequence is 13 residues long. Germline V gives CDR1 MNHNS, CDR2 SASEGT. Trimming removed 6 bases from V and 5 bases from J; junction bases left unmatched: 3. The CDR3 bases are TGTGCCAGCAGGGGGACAGCAAATGAAAAACTGTTTTTT. It translates to CASRGTANEKLFF.

This sequence joins TRBV4-3 and TRBJ1-3, with 7 bases identical to TRBD1. CDR3 size: 15 residues. V was clipped by 5 bases and J by 2 bases; unmatched bases: 6. Germline V lookup: CDR1 LGHNA, CDR2 YSLEER. In DNA, the CDR3 is TGCGCCAGCAGCTCGGACAGGTTAACTGGAAACACCATATATTTT. Amino acids: CASSSDRLTGNTIYF.

The V and J genes are TRBV11-2 and TRBJ2-3, with a possible D match to TRBD1 (5 bases). The V end was cut by 3 bases, the J end by 0 bases, with 13 bases between. Germline V gene lookup returns CDR1 SGHAT and CDR2 FQNNGV. The CDR3 is 16 amino acids. The CDR3 here is CASSLRQSPSTDTQYF. CDR3 coding DNA: TGTGCCAGCAGCTTGAGACAGTCTCCTAGCACAGATACGCAGTATTTT.

This chain uses TRBV28 with TRBJ1-2; 7 positions agree with TRBD1. V was clipped by 1 base and J by 8 bases; unmatched bases: 16. This CDR3 has 17 residues. Germline CDR1 MDHEN, CDR2 SYDVKM. The CDR3: CASSLFEAGGIPKGYTF. The DNA for the CDR3 is TGTGCCAGCAGTTTATTTGAGGCAGGGGGTATTCCCAAAGGCTACACCTTC.

The rearrangement links TRBV27 to TRBJ1-5; tentatively, D is TRBD1 (5 bases). The CDR3 extends over 14 amino acids. V lost 4 bases and J lost 9, with 16 bases in between. Germline V gene lookup returns CDR1 MNHEY and CDR2 SMNVEV (reference sequence). Here the CDR3 reads CASSSGSPRGPQHF. The DNA of the CDR3 is TGTGCCAGCAGTTCCGGGTCCCCGAGGGGGCCCCAGCATTTT.

The chain carries TRBV19 and TRBJ2-5, with D tentatively TRBD1 (7 bases). V was pared by 11 bases and J by 4 bases, with 17 bases between. This CDR3 is built from 13 residues. Germline V gene sequence: CDR1 LNHDA, CDR2 SQIVND (reference sequence). The CDR3 DNA reads as TGTGCCTCGTACGACAGGGAGGCAGAGACCCAGTACTTC. Translated, it gives CASYDREAETQYF.

The chain joins TRBV28 to TRBJ1-4, with 8 bases identical to TRBD1. The germline gives CDR1 MDHEN, CDR2 SYDVKM. After removal of 8 bases from V and 6 bases from J, the junction contained 5 bases not matched to a gene. CDR3 length: 13 residues. DNA of the CDR3: TGTGCCAGCCATACAGGGGGGTATGAAAAACTGTTTTTT. Residues: CASHTGGYEKLFF.

The V gene is TRBV4-2, the J gene TRBJ2-2; tentatively, D is TRBD2 (6 bases). Trimming cost V 1 base and J 4 bases, with 10 bases left between them. There are 15 residues in the CDR3. Germline V CDR1 and CDR2: LGHNA, YNFKEQ. CDR3 coding DNA: TGTGCCAGCAGCCAAGCAGGACTAACCACCGGGGAGCTGTTTTTT. Amino acid sequence: CASSQAGLTTGELFF.

V is TRBV6-5 and J is TRBJ2-7; the D is unclear. V was cut by 0 bases and J by 6 bases, with 6 bases left in between. Looked up from germline, CDR1 is MNHEY and CDR2 is SVGAGI. This CDR3 spans 12 amino acids. This CDR3 is CASSYSTLEQYF. CDR3 nucleotides: TGTGCCAGCAGTTACTCGACCCTCGAGCAGTACTTC.

The chain recombines TRBV18 with TRBJ2-1; TRBD1 or TRBD2 may be the D gene (6 bases each). The germline CDR1 and CDR2 sequences are KGHSH and LQKENI. This CDR3 has 12 amino acids. The V and J ends lost 0 bases and 14 bases respectively, with 11 bases between them. The CDR3 protein is CASSPPNREEFF. CDR3 DNA: TGTGCCAGCTCACCACCGAACAGGGAGGAGTTCTTC.

Turning to this clone: Other DNA sequences within the sample encode an identical CDR3. The CDR3 region is CASSTIGGVTEAFF. CDR3 nucleotide sequence: TGTGCCAGCAGTACTATAGGGGGGGTCACTGAAGCTTTCTTT. V is TRBV6-5 and J is TRBJ1-1; the D gene is possibly TRBD1 (6 bases). This CDR3 is 14 amino acids long. The V gene lost 5 bases and the J gene lost 4 bases, with 14 bases spanning the gap. Germline lookup yields CDR1 MNHEY and CDR2 SVGAGI.

This rearrangement joins TRBV18 to TRBJ1-2; D may be TRBD1 (5 bases). V was cut by 5 bases and J by 0 bases, with 10 bases left in between. The CDR3 extends over 14 amino acids. CDR1 KGHSH and CDR2 LQKENI come from the germline V gene. CDR3 bases: TGTGCCAGCTCAGGCGGGGCTTCTAACTATGGCTACACCTTC. It is translated as CASSGGASNYGYTF.

The genes are TRBV5-1 and TRBJ2-5, with 9 bases aligning to TRBD2. J gave up 5 bases and V 2 bases, and 7 bases lay outside the gene matches. This CDR3 contains 15 residues. Per germline, CDR1 SGHRS and CDR2 YFSETQ. The CDR3 DNA is TGCGCCAGCAGCTTCTCCGGGACTAGCCAGGAGACCCAGTACTTC. Translation: CASSFSGTSQETQYF.

The chain joins TRBV5-6 to TRBJ2-5; maybe TRBD2 (6 bases). The CDR3 covers 17 residues. The germline V and J ends were trimmed by 2 bases and 2 bases, with 19 bases remaining between them. Germline V lookup: CDR1 SGHDT, CDR2 YYEEEE. The CDR3 reads CASSFPGAGWAQETQYF. The CDR3 DNA reads as TGTGCCAGCAGCTTCCCCGGGGCGGGATGGGCTCAAGAGACCCAGTACTTC.

The chain joins TRBV5-1 to TRBJ2-7; D call uncertain. The CDR3 loop spans 14 amino acids. From germline, CDR1 is SGHRS and CDR2 YFSETQ. V was shortened by 5 bases and J by 2 bases, with 14 bases between the two germline ends. The CDR3 region is CASRTAAGAYEQYF. In DNA, the CDR3 is TGCGCCAGCAGAACTGCGGCAGGAGCCTACGAGCAGTACTTC.

The chain joins TRBV9 to TRBJ2-2; D gene uncertain. V gave up 4 bases and J gave up 0 bases, with 10 bases separating them. Germline lookup yields CDR1 SGDLS and CDR2 YYNGEE. The CDR3 loop spans 15 amino acids. CDR3 region: CASSIGRTNTGELFF. CDR3 DNA sequence: TGTGCCAGCAGCATCGGACGGACGAACACCGGGGAGCTGTTTTTT.